Listed below are T cell receptor beta chains from one sample, sequenced in a study of tumor-infiltrating lymphocytes in localized non-small cell lung cancer. Clones were sequenced by immunoSEQ multiplex PCR, and TCRdb holds only the in-frame ones, with some missing. This sample has under 2,000 clones, with 35% to 40% found just once. The source material was uninvolved lung tissue not adjacent to the tumor. The receptors derive from a human donor with non-small cell lung cancer. Both conserved end residues are part of each CDR3. A D gene is named only where the DNA matches it firmly. Clone size appears in some rows only: once, few, many, or a class for an expanded clone.

v_gene	len	abundance	d_gene	j_gene	CDR3nt	CDR3aa
TRBV5-1	13	few	TRBD1	TRBJ1-1	TGCGCCAGCAGCGTACAGGGGGCGTCTGAAGCTTTCTTT	CASSVQGASEAFF
TRBV28	16	few	.	TRBJ2-5	TGTGCCAGCAGTTTTAGGGGAGGCGGGGACCAAGAGACCCAGTACTTC	CASSFRGGGDQETQYF
TRBV5-1	16	large	.	TRBJ1-4	TGCGCCAGCAGCTTGGTAGGGGGGAACGAAAATGAAAAACTGTTTTTT	CASSLVGGNENEKLFF
TRBV27	14	.	.	TRBJ2-5	TGTGCCAGCAGTTTCGGGGGCAGGGGAGAGACCCAGTACTTC	CASSFGGRGETQYF
TRBV6-5	11	.	.	TRBJ1-1	TGTGCCAGCCTTCTGAACGGAAAAGCTTTCTTT	CASLLNGKAFF
TRBV6-5	13	.	.	TRBJ1-2	TGTGCCAGCTCCCTCACGGACAACTATGGCTACACCTTC	CASSLTDNYGYTF
TRBV14	15	few	.	TRBJ2-3	TGTGCCAGCAGCCCGTTGCGGAGGGGACCAGATACGCAGTATTTT	CASSPLRRGPDTQYF
TRBV19	17	.	TRBD1	TRBJ1-2	TGTGCCAGTAGTCCAAGCAACCCGCGAGACAGGGGTTATGGCTACACCTTC	CASSPSNPRDRGYGYTF
TRBV2	15	few	TRBD1	TRBJ1-5	TGTGCCAGTTCCGTGGACAGGACCGGCAATCAGCCCCAGCATTTT	CASSVDRTGNQPQHF
TRBV29-1	15	.	.	TRBJ2-1	TGCAGCGTTGCCGGGACACTGAGCTCCTACAATGAGCAGTTCTTC	CSVAGTLSSYNEQFF
TRBV27	17	few	TRBD2	TRBJ2-7	TGTGCCAGCAGTTTTACCATCCGAGCGGGGGGGCCCTCCGAGCAGTACTTC	CASSFTIRAGGPSEQYF
TRBV30	16	.	.	TRBJ2-7	TGTGCCTGGAGTGTCTCGGGGGGCATCTGGTCCTACGAGCAGTACTTC	CAWSVSGGIWSYEQYF
TRBV30	15	.	.	TRBJ2-6	TGTGCCTGGATCGCAGTCCCCCCTGGGGCCAACGTCCTGACTTTC	CAWIAVPPGANVLTF
TRBV5-3	17	.	TRBD2	TRBJ2-6	TGTGCCAGACTAGGACTAGTGGTGAAAAGTCAGGCCAACGTCCTGACTTTC	CARLGLVVKSQANVLTF
TRBV5-1	18	.	.	TRBJ2-1	TGCGCCAGCAGCTACCAGTTAATGAGGGACGCCCGATACAATGAGCAGTTCTTC	CASSYQLMRDARYNEQFF
TRBV7-8	15	few	.	TRBJ1-2	TGTGCCAGCAGCTTGGACGCGGACCGGAAGGATGGCTACACCTTC	CASSLDADRKDGYTF
TRBV4-3	15	.	.	TRBJ1-4	TGCGCCAGCAGCCAATATGCAGGGACTAATGAAAAACTGTTTTTT	CASSQYAGTNEKLFF
TRBV20-1	11	large	.	TRBJ1-2	TGCCGAGTGGATCAGGAGGGCGGCTACACCTTC	CRVDQEGGYTF
TRBV19	12	.	.	TRBJ2-3	TGTGCCAGTAGTATGGGGACAGATACGCAGTATTTT	CASSMGTDTQYF
TRBV25-1	13	.	.	TRBJ1-6	TGTGCCAGCAGTCGGGGGGCGAATTCACCCCTCCACTTT	CASSRGANSPLHF
TRBV25-1	13	few	.	TRBJ1-2	TGTGCCAGCATGGACGGTTCGGCCTATGGCTACACCTTC	CASMDGSAYGYTF
TRBV19	13	few	.	TRBJ1-5	TGTGCCAGTAGTGTGCACAGCAATCAGCCCCAGCATTTT	CASSVHSNQPQHF
TRBV18	17	.	.	TRBJ2-2	TGTGCCAGCTCACCGACTGCAGCAGGGGCGAGCACCGGGGAGCTGTTTTTT	CASSPTAAGASTGELFF
TRBV5-1	11	.	.	TRBJ2-7	TGCGCCAGCAGCTTGTCGCGGGAGCAGTACTTC	CASSLSREQYF
TRBV6-1	16	few	TRBD1	TRBJ1-6	TGTGCCAGCAGTGTCGGGACAGGGGGCTCTAATTCACCCCTCCACTTT	CASSVGTGGSNSPLHF
TRBV30	14	large	TRBD1	TRBJ1-4	TGTGCCTGGAGAACTCAGGGGGCAAATGAAAAACTGTTTTTT	CAWRTQGANEKLFF
TRBV15	13	.	.	TRBJ1-1	TGTGCCACCGAGGATTGGGTGAACACTGAAGCTTTCTTT	CATEDWVNTEAFF
TRBV2	13	once	.	TRBJ1-2	TGTGCCAGCAGTGCTCAGGTGGAGTGGGGCTACACCTTC	CASSAQVEWGYTF